These 22 T cell receptor beta chains share one sample of origin, sequenced in a study of CD8 T cells in ankylosing spondylitis. The antigens of these receptors remain unknown. Findings and limits, study-wide: Typical of ankylosing spondylitis blood, it appeared, was a TCR beta motif of under 10 highly homologous variants.

TCRdb reanalysed the 5' RACE reads using MiXCR and keeps one entry per CDR3 protein. The profile shows hundreds of thousands of distinct CDR3 sequences, approximately 12% of them singletons. The sequencing sample was made of blood, either unsorted or a sorted T cell fraction (not recorded which). Source of these receptors: a male donor with ankylosing spondylitis.

This clonotype has more than one count but fewer than ten. The genes are TRBV7-6 and TRBJ2-3, with 7 bases that match TRBD1. From germline, CDR1 is SGHVS and CDR2 FNYEAQ. With 2 bases clipped from V and 2 bases from J, the junction kept 4 bases outside the gene matches. This CDR3 comprises 15 residues. The CDR3 spells CASSLWTGNTDTQYF. In DNA form, the CDR3 reads TGTGCCAGCAGCTTATGGACAGGAAACACAGATACGCAGTATTTT.

This clonotype was observed a handful of times. The chain combines TRBV28 with TRBJ2-1; TRBD2 matches 12 bases. This CDR3 region has 16 residues. Germline assignment: CDR1 MDHEN and CDR2 SYDVKM. V shed 2 bases, J shed 9 bases, and the junction held 8 bases outside the gene matches. In DNA, the CDR3 is TGTGCCAGCAGTTTAGGAGGTCTAGCGGGAGGGGGTGAGCAGTTCTTC. As protein: CASSLGGLAGGGEQFF.

This clonotype has at least ten counts. The rearrangement links TRBV10-3 to TRBJ1-1; D call uncertain. With 5 bases removed from V and 4 bases from J, the gap between germline ends came to 14 bases. The CDR3 runs 14 residues. Germline CDR1 and CDR2: ENHRY and SYGVKD. The CDR3, as DNA: TGTGCCATCAGTCTTAGTGAAGGCGGCACTGAAGCTTTCTTT. It is translated as CAISLSEGGTEAFF.

Only a few counts were recorded for this clonotype. The gene calls are TRBV7-9 and TRBJ1-2; 9 positions match TRBD1. This CDR3 is built from 14 residues. J lost 2 bases, V lost 6 bases, and 4 bases had no gene match. Looked up from germline, CDR1 is SEHNR and CDR2 is FQNEAQ (reference sequence). The DNA of the CDR3 is TGTGCCAGCAGGATGGGACAGGGAAACTATGGCTACACCTTC. It encodes CASRMGQGNYGYTF.

At least ten counts were recorded for this clonotype. The rearrangement links TRBV11-3 to TRBJ2-2; 8 nucleotides agree with TRBD1. The CDR3 covers 15 residues. From germline, CDR1 is SGHNT and CDR2 YENEEA. J gave up 1 base and V 3 bases, and 1 base lay outside the gene matches. This chain's CDR3 is CASSFGTGNTGELFF. The CDR3, as DNA: TGTGCCAGCAGCTTTGGGACAGGGAACACCGGGGAGCTGTTTTTT.

The chain is built from TRBV19 and TRBJ2-1; 11 bases fit TRBD1. V shed 7 bases and J 7 bases; nucleotides not matched to a gene: 12. Per germline, CDR1 LNHDA and CDR2 SQIVND (reference sequence). This CDR3 has 16 amino acids. The CDR3 is CASTRSGGQGVNEQFF. In DNA, the CDR3 is TGTGCCAGTACTCGATCTGGGGGACAGGGGGTGAATGAGCAGTTCTTC.

The CDR3 reads CSVYRVITEAFF. The CDR3 coding sequence is TGCAGCGTTTACAGGGTTATCACTGAAGCTTTCTTT. V and J are TRBV29-1 and TRBJ1-1, with D perhaps matching TRBD1 (6 bases). The V end lost 5 bases, the J end lost 4 bases, and 11 bases lay between the germline ends. The germline CDR1 and CDR2 sequences are SQVTM and ANQGSEA. The CDR3 is 12 amino acids.

V gene TRBV29-1 combines with J gene TRBJ2-3, with a possible D match to TRBD2 (5 bases). The CDR3 has 13 residues. CDR1 and CDR2 (germline): SQVTM, ANQGSEA. Trimming took 4 bases from V and 2 from J, leaving 10 bases between them. The CDR3 DNA sequence: TGCAGCGTTGTACTAGATAACACAGATACGCAGTATTTT. It encodes CSVVLDNTDTQYF.

The rearrangement uses TRBV11-2 and TRBJ2-3; no clear D gene. Germline V gene lookup returns CDR1 SGHAT and CDR2 FQNNGV. Trimming removed 5 bases from V and 3 bases from J, with 9 bases in between. The CDR3 loop spans 13 amino acids. CDR3 in amino acids: CASSHPRTDTQYF. As DNA, the CDR3 is TGTGCCAGCAGCCACCCAAGAACAGATACGCAGTATTTT.

This clonotype was found many times. The genes are TRBV20-1 and TRBJ2-7; TRBD1 is a possible D gene (5 bases). The V end was cut by 3 bases, the J end by 7 bases, with 13 bases between. The CDR3 has 12 residues. The germline V gene has CDR1 DFQATT and CDR2 SNEGSKA (reference sequence). The DNA for the CDR3 is TGCAGTGCTAGCTACGTACAGGTTGAGCAGTACTTC. Protein product: CSASYVQVEQYF.

The genes are TRBV5-4 and TRBJ2-1, with D perhaps TRBD2 (6 bases). The germline V gene has CDR1 SGHNT and CDR2 YYREEE (reference sequence). Trimming removed 3 bases from V and 6 bases from J, with 7 bases in between. The CDR3 sequence is 12 residues long. This CDR3 reads CASSWTTNEQFF. CDR3 DNA: TGTGCCAGCAGCTGGACTACCAATGAGCAGTTCTTC. The variable domain in full, with the rest retrieved from reference TRBV5-4 and TRBJ2-1, is ETGVTQSPTHLIKTRGQQVTLRCSSQSGHNTVSWYQQALGQGPQFIFQYYREEENGRGNFPPRFSGLQFPNYSSELNVNALELDDSALYLCASSWTTNEQFFGPGTRLTVL.

The chain carries TRBV5-1 and TRBJ1-1; unclear D gene. V was cut by 0 bases and J by 2 bases, with 14 bases left in between. This CDR3 is 16 amino acids long. Germline V lookup: CDR1 SGHRS, CDR2 YFSETQ. DNA for the CDR3: TGCGCCAGCAGCTTGGCGGTTGGCGGACCAAACACTGAAGCTTTCTTT. As protein: CASSLAVGGPNTEAFF.

This clonotype was seen more than once but under ten times. The chain uses TRBV4-3 and TRBJ2-7; possible D gene TRBD2, 5 bases. This CDR3 region has 14 residues. CDR1 is LGHNA, CDR2 YSLEER, per germline. V dropped 4 bases and J dropped 4 bases, with 14 bases sitting between them. CDR3 coding DNA: TGCGCCAGCAGCCGGAAGGACGGGGAATACGAGCAGTACTTC. Its protein product is CASSRKDGEYEQYF.

The V and J genes are TRBV5-8 and TRBJ2-2; D might be TRBD1 (6 bases). Germline assignment: CDR1 SGHTS and CDR2 YDEGEE. The germline V and J ends were trimmed by 3 bases and 0 bases, with 12 bases remaining between them. This CDR3 comprises 16 residues. CDR3 coding DNA: TGTGCCAGCAGCTCCACAGGGTCTGCGAACACCGGGGAGCTGTTTTTT. It translates to CASSSTGSANTGELFF.

This clonotype was found a few times. This sequence joins TRBV5-1 and TRBJ2-3; 8 bases align to TRBD1. The junction had 5 bases not matched to a gene; V was cut back by 4 bases and J by 4 bases. The length of the CDR3 is 14 residues. Germline V gene data show CDR1 as SGHRS and CDR2 as YFSETQ. DNA of the CDR3: TGCGCCAGCAGCCTGGACAGGGTTGCAGATACGCAGTATTTT. It codes for CASSLDRVADTQYF.

This sequence joins TRBV3-1 and TRBJ1-1; D call uncertain. The CDR3 has 12 amino acids. CDR1 is LGHDT and CDR2 is YNNKEL in the germline V gene (reference sequence). V lost 3 bases to trimming and J lost 6 bases, with 8 bases between them. The CDR3 reads CASSQQASEAFF. The CDR3 DNA reads as TGTGCCAGCAGCCAGCAGGCTTCTGAAGCTTTCTTT.

The CDR3 loop is CSASATLGAPGFHEQYF. CDR3 DNA: TGCAGTGCTAGTGCCACTTTGGGGGCCCCCGGGTTTCACGAGCAGTACTTC. The chain has TRBV20-1 and TRBJ2-7; D is perhaps TRBD1 (6 bases). This CDR3 region has 17 residues. Trimming shortened V by 3 bases and J by 5 bases, and 26 bases separated the two germline ends. Germline CDR1 and CDR2: DFQATT and SNEGSKA (reference sequence).

This clonotype was found a few times. This chain links TRBV20-1 with TRBJ2-5; D may correspond to TRBD1 or TRBD2 (6 bases each). Germline V gives CDR1 DFQATT, CDR2 SNEGSKA (reference sequence). V lost 8 bases, J lost 5 bases, and 18 bases lay in between. The CDR3 has 13 residues. CDR3 bases: TGCAGTTTGAACCGAGGGGGGCCCGAGACCCAGTACTTC. The encoded protein is CSLNRGGPETQYF.

This clonotype was recorded a few times. DNA for the CDR3: TGCAGTGGGGACTGGGGCAGCACAGATACGCAGTATTTT. Translating it yields CSGDWGSTDTQYF. The V and J genes are TRBV20-1 and TRBJ2-3; D perhaps matches TRBD2 (6 bases). Trimming removed 7 bases from V and 0 bases from J, with 11 bases in between. This CDR3 is 13 amino acids long. Germline assignment: CDR1 DFQATT and CDR2 SNEGSKA (reference sequence).

Many counts were recorded for this clonotype. The V call is TRBV10-3, the J call TRBJ2-3; D call uncertain. V lost 3 bases and J 4 bases, leaving 14 bases between the germline ends. CDR1 ENHRY and CDR2 SYGVKD come from the germline V gene. The CDR3 loop spans 15 amino acids. The CDR3 DNA is TGTGCCATCAGTGATTCTGGGATGTTAGCAGATACGCAGTATTTT. This codes for CAISDSGMLADTQYF.

This clonotype came up many times. The chain links TRBV29-1 to TRBJ2-3; 12 bases agree with TRBD2. The CDR3 is made up of 15 amino acids. Germline-derived CDR1 and CDR2 are SQVTM and ANQGSEA. Unmatched junction bases numbered 9, after V lost 6 bases and J lost 5 bases. CDR3 in DNA: TGCAGCGTATGCCACGGACTAGCGGGACGAGATACGCAGTATTTT. This encodes CSVCHGLAGRDTQYF.

This sequence joins TRBV4-1 and TRBJ2-7; a possible D gene is TRBD1 (6 bases). This CDR3 has 15 residues. Germline values: CDR1 MGHRA, CDR2 YSYEKL. V lost 3 bases, J lost 0 bases, and 12 bases lay in between. The CDR3 is CASSQGDTSSYEQYF. As DNA, the CDR3 is TGCGCCAGCAGCCAGGGGGACACGAGCTCCTACGAGCAGTACTTC.